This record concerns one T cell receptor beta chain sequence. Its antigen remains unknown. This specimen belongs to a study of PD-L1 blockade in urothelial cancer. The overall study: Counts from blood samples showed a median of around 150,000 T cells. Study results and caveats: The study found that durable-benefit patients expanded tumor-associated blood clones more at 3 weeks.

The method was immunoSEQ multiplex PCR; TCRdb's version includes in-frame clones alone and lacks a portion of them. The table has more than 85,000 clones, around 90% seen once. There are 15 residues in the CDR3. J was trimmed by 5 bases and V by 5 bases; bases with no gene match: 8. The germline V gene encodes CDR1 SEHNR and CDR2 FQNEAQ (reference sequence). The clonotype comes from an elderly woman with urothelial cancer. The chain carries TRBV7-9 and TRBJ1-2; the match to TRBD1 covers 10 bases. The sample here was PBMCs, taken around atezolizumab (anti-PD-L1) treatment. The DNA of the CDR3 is TGTGCCAGCAGCCTAAGGACAGGGGGAGAGTATGGCTACACCTTC. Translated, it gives CASSLRTGGEYGYTF.